This T cell receptor (beta chain) was sequenced for a study of low-dose radiotherapy and immunotherapy resistance in tumors. Concerning this clonotype: A read error is possible here, since a much larger clone lies one base away.

The CDR3 is made up of 15 amino acids. The germline V gene encodes CDR1 LNHDA and CDR2 SQIVND (reference sequence). First-strand cDNA used TRAV- and TRBV-specific primers, covering alpha and beta chains. TCR amplification used 20 to 25 PCR cycles, a constant-region primer and a V-primer adapter. TCRdb passed the reads through MiXCR, listing each CDR3 protein once. Of tens of thousands of distinct CDR3 sequences listed, more than 7.5% were seen once; the top ten hold around 0.96%. Time point: before trial treatment. The source of this sequence is a male donor with prostate cancer. The material sequenced was PBMCs, taken before treatment. This chain joins TRBV19 and TRBJ1-1; D remains unclear. For the CDR3, the DNA is TGTGCCAGTAGCCAACTAACCTACACCTCCACTGAAGCTTGCTTT. Protein product: CASSQLTYTSTEACF.